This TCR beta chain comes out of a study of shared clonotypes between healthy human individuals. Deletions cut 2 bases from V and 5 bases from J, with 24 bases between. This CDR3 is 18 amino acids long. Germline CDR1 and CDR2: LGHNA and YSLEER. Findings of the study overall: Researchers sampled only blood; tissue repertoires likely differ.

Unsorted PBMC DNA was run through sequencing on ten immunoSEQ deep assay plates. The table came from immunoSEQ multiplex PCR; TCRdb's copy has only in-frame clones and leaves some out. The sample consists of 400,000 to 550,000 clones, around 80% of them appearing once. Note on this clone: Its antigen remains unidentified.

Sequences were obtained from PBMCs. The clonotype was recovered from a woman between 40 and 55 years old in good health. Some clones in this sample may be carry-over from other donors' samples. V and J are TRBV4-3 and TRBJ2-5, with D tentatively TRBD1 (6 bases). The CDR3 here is CASSQTAPGQFYGETQYF. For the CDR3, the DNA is TGCGCCAGCAGCCAAACTGCGCCGGGACAATTTTACGGGGAGACCCAGTACTTC.